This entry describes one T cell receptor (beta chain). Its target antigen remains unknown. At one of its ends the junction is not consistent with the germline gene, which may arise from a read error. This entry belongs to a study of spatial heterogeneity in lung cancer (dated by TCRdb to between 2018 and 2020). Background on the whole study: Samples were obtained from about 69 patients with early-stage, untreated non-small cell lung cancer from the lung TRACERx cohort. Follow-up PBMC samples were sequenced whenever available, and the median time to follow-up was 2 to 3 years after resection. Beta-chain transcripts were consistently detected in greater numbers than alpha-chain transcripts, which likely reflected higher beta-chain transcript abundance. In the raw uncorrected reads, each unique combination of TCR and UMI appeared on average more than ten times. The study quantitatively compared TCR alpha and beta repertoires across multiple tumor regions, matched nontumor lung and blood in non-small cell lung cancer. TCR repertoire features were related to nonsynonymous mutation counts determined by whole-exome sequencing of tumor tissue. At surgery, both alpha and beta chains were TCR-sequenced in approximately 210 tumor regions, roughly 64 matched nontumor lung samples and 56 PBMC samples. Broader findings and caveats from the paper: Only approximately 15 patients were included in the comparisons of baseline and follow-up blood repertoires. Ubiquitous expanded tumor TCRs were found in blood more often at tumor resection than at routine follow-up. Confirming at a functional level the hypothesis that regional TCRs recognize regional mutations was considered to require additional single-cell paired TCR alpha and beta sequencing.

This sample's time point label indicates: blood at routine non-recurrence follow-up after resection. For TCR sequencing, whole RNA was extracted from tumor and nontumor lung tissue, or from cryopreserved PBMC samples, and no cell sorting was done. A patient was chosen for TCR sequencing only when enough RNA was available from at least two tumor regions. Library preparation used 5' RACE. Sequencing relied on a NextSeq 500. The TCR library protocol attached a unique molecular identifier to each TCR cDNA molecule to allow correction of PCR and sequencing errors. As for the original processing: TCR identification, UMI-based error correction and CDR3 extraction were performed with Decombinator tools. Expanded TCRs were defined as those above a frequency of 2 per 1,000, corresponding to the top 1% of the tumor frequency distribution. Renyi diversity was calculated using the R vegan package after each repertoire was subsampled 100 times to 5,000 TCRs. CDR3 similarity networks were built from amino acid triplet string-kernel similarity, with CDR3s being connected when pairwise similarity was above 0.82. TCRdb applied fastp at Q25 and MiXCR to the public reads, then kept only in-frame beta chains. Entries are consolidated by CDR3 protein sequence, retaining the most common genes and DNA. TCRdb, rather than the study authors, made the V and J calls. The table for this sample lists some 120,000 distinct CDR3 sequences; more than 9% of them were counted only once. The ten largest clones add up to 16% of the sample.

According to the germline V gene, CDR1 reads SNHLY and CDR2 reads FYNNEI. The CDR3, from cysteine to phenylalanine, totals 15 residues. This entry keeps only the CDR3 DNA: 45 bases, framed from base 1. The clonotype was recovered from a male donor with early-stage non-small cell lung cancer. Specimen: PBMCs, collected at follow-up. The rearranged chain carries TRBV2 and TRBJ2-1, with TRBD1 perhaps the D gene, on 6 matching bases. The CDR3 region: CVSSEERGNYNEQFF. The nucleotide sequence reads TGTGTCAGCAGTGAAGAGAGGGGGAACTACAATGAGCAGTTCTTC.